A selection of T cell receptor beta chains follows, all from one sample in a study of T cell responses to AZD1222 COVID-19 vaccine. Assay used: immunoSEQ multiplex PCR; TCRdb lists only in-frame clones, some missing. This table has tens of thousands of clones, about 88% appearing once. Sequenced here: peripheral blood, sampled on day 0 of AZD1222 vaccination. The receptor set was obtained from an adult in good health. Each CDR3 is given with its conserved first and last residue. The D gene is left open where the match is weak. Clone sizes are given selectively: once, few, many, or a class where the clone is expanded.

V gene: TRBV27; J gene: TRBJ1-5; clone size: .; D gene: .; CDR3 protein: CASSSHRDGQPQHF; CDR3 DNA: TGTGCCAGCAGTTCCCACAGGGACGGGCAGCCCCAGCATTTT
V gene: TRBV9; J gene: TRBJ1-6; clone size: .; D gene: .; CDR3 protein: CASPAGISNSPLHF; CDR3 DNA: TGTGCCAGCCCGGCTGGGATCAGTAATTCACCCCTCCACTTT
V gene: TRBV28; J gene: TRBJ1-2; clone size: .; D gene: .; CDR3 protein: CASSLDRLRNYGYTF; CDR3 DNA: TGTGCCAGCAGTTTAGACAGGCTACGAAACTATGGCTACACCTTC
V gene: TRBV5-1; J gene: TRBJ2-5; clone size: .; D gene: .; CDR3 protein: CASSLRGTRLETQYF; CDR3 DNA: TGCGCCAGCAGCTTACGTGGGACTCGGTTGGAGACCCAGTACTTC
V gene: TRBV4-1; J gene: TRBJ2-2; clone size: .; D gene: .; CDR3 protein: CASSQGVTVTGELFF; CDR3 DNA: TGCGCCAGCAGCCAAGGTGTGACGGTAACCGGGGAGCTGTTTTTT
V gene: TRBV6-4; J gene: TRBJ2-1; clone size: .; D gene: TRBD1; CDR3 protein: CASSKARGQGYDEQFF; CDR3 DNA: TGTGCCAGCAGTAAAGCACGGGGACAGGGTTACGATGAGCAGTTCTTC
V gene: TRBV30; J gene: TRBJ2-7; clone size: once; D gene: .; CDR3 protein: CALQRATYEQYF; CDR3 DNA: TGTGCCCTTCAGCGGGCTACGTACGAGCAGTACTTC
V gene: TRBV6-5; J gene: TRBJ2-1; clone size: few; D gene: .; CDR3 protein: CASQDSSVYNEQFF; CDR3 DNA: TGTGCCAGCCAGGACTCCTCAGTTTACAATGAGCAGTTCTTC
V gene: TRBV28; J gene: TRBJ1-2; clone size: .; D gene: .; CDR3 protein: CASSLSGNRLYGYTF; CDR3 DNA: TGTGCCAGCAGTTTATCTGGCAACCGACTCTATGGCTACACCTTC
V gene: TRBV10-3; J gene: TRBJ2-2; clone size: .; D gene: .; CDR3 protein: CAISEFTGNTGELFF; CDR3 DNA: TGTGCCATCAGTGAGTTTACAGGGAACACCGGGGAGCTGTTTTTT